This TCR beta chain was captured in a study of blood T cell repertoires in COVID-19. Method: immunoSEQ multiplex PCR; TCRdb's copy keeps in-frame clones and lacks some. The repertoire holds 85,000 to 120,000 clones, with roughly 84% as singletons. Unmatched junction bases numbered 8, after V lost 3 bases and J lost 6 bases. In germline, CDR1 is SGHDN, CDR2 FVKESK. The CDR3 is made up of 16 amino acids. The sequencing sample was made of peripheral blood. The J gene is TRBJ2-3, the V gene TRBV14; 11 positions match TRBD1. This TCR was sampled from a human donor in a cohort sampled during active COVID-19. The CDR3 DNA sequence: TGTGCCAGCAGCCACGGACAGGGGGCGGTTGCCGATACGCAGTATTTT. Protein product: CASSHGQGAVADTQYF.